What follows are 9 T cell receptor beta chains derived from one specimen sequenced in a study of cytomegalovirus exposure and HLA in healthy donors. PCR involved 60 Vbeta and 13 Jbeta primers. Method: immunoSEQ multiplex PCR; TCRdb's copy keeps in-frame clones and lacks some. The table has some 160,000 clones, about 82% seen once. What was sequenced was PBMCs. These receptors were taken from a woman aged 40 to 50 in good health and CMV-seropositive.

The chain joins TRBV7-8 to TRBJ1-2; D is possibly TRBD1 (5 bases). Trimming removed 4 bases from V and 5 bases from J, with 20 bases in between. The length of the CDR3 is 16 residues. Germline values: CDR1 SGHVS, CDR2 FQNEAQ. The CDR3 loop reads CASSSNPGLRSYGYTF. The CDR3 DNA reads as TGTGCCAGCAGCTCCAACCCGGGACTGAGGAGTTATGGCTACACCTTC.

The chain recombines TRBV27 with TRBJ2-7; D is uncertain. Germline-derived CDR1 and CDR2 are MNHEY and SMNVEV (reference sequence). The CDR3 totals 15 residues. Trimming removed 2 bases from V and 2 bases from J, with 13 bases in between. The CDR3 coding sequence is TGTGCCAGCAGTTTAGGTTTGGCAGGTACCTACGAGCAGTACTTC. Protein sequence: CASSLGLAGTYEQYF.

As for this clone: The junction and the germline gene differ at one end; a read error may be behind it. The chain links TRBV9 to TRBJ2-1; no definite D call. This CDR3 comprises 11 residues. Germline V gene sequence: CDR1 SGDLS, CDR2 YYNGEE. The CDR3 region has the DNA TGTGCCAGCAGCGTATCTCGATGGTGGCTCTTC. Amino acids: CASSVSRWWLF.

This clone has only one observation. This chain joins TRBV29-1 and TRBJ2-2; unclear D gene. The germline V and J ends were trimmed by 7 bases and 1 base, with 13 bases remaining between them. Germline V CDR1 and CDR2: SQVTM, ANQGSEA. The CDR3 covers 14 residues. The CDR3 nucleotides are TGCAGCGGCTGTACCTCCGGGAACACCGGGGAGCTGTTTTTT. Translated, it gives CSGCTSGNTGELFF.

The rearrangement joins TRBV30 to TRBJ2-3, with D possibly TRBD2 on 6 matching bases. The CDR3 is made up of 13 amino acids. The germline V and J ends were trimmed by 1 base and 5 bases, with 10 bases remaining between them. Looked up from germline, CDR1 is GTSNPN and CDR2 is SVGIG (reference sequence). The CDR3 bases are TGTGCCTGGAGTGCGGGAGTGTTAGATACGCAGTATTTT. Amino acid sequence: CAWSAGVLDTQYF.

This sequence joins TRBV4-1 and TRBJ2-7; weak D call: TRBD1 (5 bases). Trimming left V 0 bases short and J 1 base short, with 10 bases between. The germline V gene has CDR1 MGHRA and CDR2 YSYEKL. This CDR3 spans 15 amino acids. The CDR3, as DNA: TGCGCCAGCAGCCAAGATAGGGGAAGTTCCTACGAGCAGTACTTC. Translated, it gives CASSQDRGSSYEQYF.

The chain recombines TRBV7-2 with TRBJ2-1; D not resolved. The CDR3 has 14 amino acids. V was clipped by 1 base and J by 2 bases, with 6 bases between them. CDR1 SGHTA and CDR2 FQGNSA come from the germline V gene. Here the CDR3 reads CASSLEPTYNEQFF. In DNA form, the CDR3 reads TGTGCCAGCAGCTTAGAGCCTACCTACAATGAGCAGTTCTTC.

This chain uses TRBV5-1 with TRBJ2-1, with a weak D call TRBD2 (6 bases). The germline V gene encodes CDR1 SGHRS and CDR2 YFSETQ. This CDR3 has 17 residues. Deletions cut 0 bases from V and 0 bases from J, with 13 bases between. The chain's CDR3 is CASSLEGGASSYNEQFF. CDR3 DNA sequence: TGCGCCAGCAGCTTGGAAGGCGGGGCGAGCTCCTACAATGAGCAGTTCTTC.

The gene calls are TRBV7-8 and TRBJ2-5; D is possibly TRBD1 (8 bases). The DNA end favors TRBJ2-7, so the J call may be wrong. Germline V gene data show CDR1 as SGHVS and CDR2 as FQNEAQ. The CDR3 extends over 14 amino acids. CDR3 sequence (DNA): TGTGCCAGCAGCTACGGGGGGACAGGATACGAGCAGTACTTC. This gives the protein CASSYGGTGYEQYF.